Here is one T cell receptor (beta chain) with its context. Its binding antigen is unknown. No clone much larger than this one lies a single base away; base qualities are absent. Samples from volunteer blood donors who had recovered from COVID-19 were contributed by a second Seattle source. The collaborating institutions used their own protocols to collect whole blood in K2EDTA tubes. For TCRbeta analysis, collaborator samples were shipped as frozen whole blood, as isolated PBMCs, or as DNA extracted from either sample type. The immunoSEQ Assay, a bias-controlled multiplex PCR, was used to amplify TCRbeta CDR3 regions from genomic DNA. Under the source paper's analysis protocol: Within the assay, amplification of reference gene primers was used to estimate how many nucleated cells each sample contained. Sequence reads were collapsed and filtered to measure the absolute abundance of every unique TCRbeta CDR3 rearrangement. Productive Simpson clonality was computed per sample as the square root of Simpson's diversity index over productive rearrangements. Entries here come from immuneACCESS through TCRdb and include only in-frame sequences with V and J called. Some clones fail to appear in such tables; in the studies checked, an unresolved V gene covers under half of the shortfall, and the cause of the remainder is unknown. The V and J calls and clone size come from that table; D and trimming were worked out from the DNA. The sample table holds around 190,000 clones, of which 70% to 90% were seen once. The ten largest make up roughly 2% of the sample.

This sample was taken from a study of blood T cell repertoires in COVID-19 (dated by TCRdb to the early 2020s). For the wider study: Samples from collaborators originated in the United States, Italy and Spain and spanned both the acute and convalescent phases of COVID-19. The repertoires were released in a freely available public database meant as a resource for research on the immune response to SARS-CoV-2. The samples were drawn from the first 160 participants of the ongoing ImmuneRACE study and from 1,254 subjects provided by 6 global collaborators. The prospective study material was composed of cDNA or gDNA derived from T cells, B-cell-depleted T cells, or PBMCs. Deeply sampled blood TCRbeta repertoires from subjects exposed to, actively infected with, or recovered from COVID-19 were included in the dataset. A de-identified subject ID, COVID-19 status, age in years and sex were almost always included in the sample metadata. HLA class I and class II types, where available, came from metadata supplied by the sample provider rather than from assay-based typing. The research as a whole found: Clinical and demographic metadata were provided uncurated, with the amount varying by source and participant.

The CDR3 contains 15 residues, cysteine and phenylalanine counted. Only the CDR3 DNA is retained, 45 bases long and in frame from the first base. The germline V gene yields MNHEY for CDR1 and SVGAGI for CDR2. V gives up 2 bases and J gives up 4 bases, and the segment between their germline ends measures 14 bases. Material for sequencing was peripheral blood. The sequence links TRBV6-5 to TRBJ1-2; tentative D gene TRBD1, with 6 bases matching. This TCR derives from a man in his late teens or twenties who had recovered from COVID-19. The CDR3 protein: CASSYQSGEGYGYTF. Here is the DNA: TGTGCCAGCAGTTACCAGTCAGGGGAAGGCTATGGCTACACCTTC.